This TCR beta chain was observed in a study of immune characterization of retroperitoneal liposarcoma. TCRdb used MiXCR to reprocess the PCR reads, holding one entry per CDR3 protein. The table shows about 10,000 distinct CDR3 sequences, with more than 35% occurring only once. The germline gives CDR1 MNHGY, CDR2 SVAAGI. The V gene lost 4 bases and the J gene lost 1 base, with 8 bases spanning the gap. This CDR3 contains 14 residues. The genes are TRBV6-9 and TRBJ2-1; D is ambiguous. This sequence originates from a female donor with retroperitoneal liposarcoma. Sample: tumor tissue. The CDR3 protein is CASSLASSYNEQFF. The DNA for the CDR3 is TGTGCCAGCAGTTTGGCGTCATCCTACAATGAGCAGTTCTTC.